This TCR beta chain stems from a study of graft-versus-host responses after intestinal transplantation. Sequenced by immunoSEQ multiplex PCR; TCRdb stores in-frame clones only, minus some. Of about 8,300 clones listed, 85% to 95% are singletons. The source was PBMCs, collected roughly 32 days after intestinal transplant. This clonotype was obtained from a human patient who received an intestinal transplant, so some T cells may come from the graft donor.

The CDR3 region has the DNA TGTGCCAGCAGTGAAGGATCGGGGATGAACACTGAAGCTTTCTTT. Translation: CASSEGSGMNTEAFF. The chain employs TRBV6-1 and TRBJ1-1, with no clear D. This CDR3 contains 15 residues. Germline lookup yields CDR1 MNHNS and CDR2 SASEGT. Trimming removed 1 base at V and 0 bases at J, with 9 bases between.